The table lists the clone carrying this T cell receptor (beta chain) with a count of one. Sequencing was performed with immunoSEQ multiplex PCR; in TCRdb, only in-frame clones are kept and a portion is missing. The sample includes 130,000 or so clones, approximately 86% of them seen just once. This sample was taken from a study of PD-1 blockade in mismatch repair-deficient tumors. TCRs were sequenced from three patients responding to pembrolizumab. CDR3 length: 19 amino acids. This clonotype originated in an adult with mismatch repair-deficient cancer. The sequenced sample was peripheral blood, obtained 44 weeks after starting pembrolizumab. J is TRBJ2-7 and V is TRBV21-1; the DNA was not used to check the table's D call, TRBD2. TRBV21-1 constitutes a pseudogene. CDR3 nucleotide sequence: TGTGCCAGCAGCAAAGCTCCGGGACTAGCGGGAGCTGAGGAGTACGAGCAGTACTTC. Protein: CASSKAPGLAGAEEYEQYF.